Shown below are 21 T cell receptor beta chains from a single sample sequenced in a study of CD8+CD57+ T cells in acquired aplastic anemia. It was patients with CD8+CD57+ cell expansion by flow cytometry who were chosen for sequencing. Both TCR beta VDJ combination and CDR3 sequence profiling were carried out. Genomic DNA was the template for this profiling. In TCRdb, the reads were re-called with MiXCR into one record per CDR3 protein. This table holds about 120,000 distinct CDR3 sequences, over 55% found once. Material for sequencing was sorted CD4+, CD8+, or CD8+CD57+ T cells (not recorded which) from PBMCs. These TCRs come from a human donor with aplastic anemia.

The chain has TRBV6-4 and TRBJ1-2; 7 bases are shared with TRBD1. Germline V gene data show CDR1 as MRHNA and CDR2 as SNTAGT. After removal of 6 bases from V and 6 bases from J, the junction contained 13 bases not matched to a gene. CDR3 length: 15 amino acids. The CDR3 is CASSGTDRDSHGYTF. The DNA for the CDR3 is TGTGCCAGCAGCGGTACCGACAGGGATTCCCATGGCTACACCTTC.

The chain joins TRBV7-9 to TRBJ1-6, with 7 nucleotides matching TRBD1. This CDR3 has 14 amino acids. V dropped 5 bases and J dropped 6; count of bases not matched to a gene: 4. In germline, CDR1 is SEHNR, CDR2 FQNEAQ (reference sequence). The CDR3 reads CASSTGQTNSPLHF. The CDR3 DNA reads TGTGCCAGCAGCACGGGACAGACTAATTCACCCCTCCACTTT.

This clonotype was recorded a few times. One junction end does not reproduce the germline sequence, and a read error may be involved. The chain uses TRBV20-1 and TRBJ2-7, with 9 bases matching TRBD1. This CDR3 contains 15 residues. Germline CDR1 DFQATT, CDR2 SNEGSKA (reference sequence). In nucleotides, the CDR3 is TGCAGTGCTAGAGAGGACGGGACAGGGACCTACAAGCAGTACTTC. As protein: CSAREDGTGTYKQYF.

This clonotype was detected a few times. The chain joins TRBV19 to TRBJ2-2; D gene unclear. Looked up from germline, CDR1 is LNHDA and CDR2 is SQIVND (reference sequence). V lost 11 bases and J 0 bases, leaving 13 bases between the germline ends. This CDR3 region has 14 residues. In DNA, the CDR3 is TGTGCCTCCTCGGTGGGTGCGAACACCGGGGAGCTGTTTTTT. Residues: CASSVGANTGELFF.

This clonotype was seen more than once but under ten times. This sequence joins TRBV15 and TRBJ2-7, with D uncertain. The CDR3 is 16 residues long. Germline CDR1 is LNHNV and CDR2 is YYDKDF (reference sequence). Trimming shortened V by 0 bases and J by 3 bases, and 15 bases separated the two germline ends. The CDR3 nucleotides are TGTGCCACCAGCAGAGAGGACCTGACGTATGGCTACGAGCAGTACTTC. Translated: CATSREDLTYGYEQYF.

Many counts were recorded for this clonotype. The V gene is TRBV5-1, the J gene TRBJ1-6, with 9 bases identical to TRBD1. Germline loops: CDR1 SGHRS, CDR2 YFSETQ. With 1 base clipped from V and 7 bases from J, the junction kept 9 bases outside the gene matches. The CDR3 has 17 amino acids. The DNA for the CDR3 is TGCGCCAGCAGCTTGACTACAGGGGGCGCGGGGAATTCACCCCTCCACTTT. Protein: CASSLTTGGAGNSPLHF.

The gene calls are TRBV7-2 and TRBJ1-3; TRBD1 might be the D (5 bases). The CDR3 has 15 residues. Germline values: CDR1 SGHTA, CDR2 FQGNSA. Trimming took 5 bases from V and 3 from J, leaving 14 bases between them. CDR3 DNA: TGTGCCAGCAGCCTCGCGGGGGGAGGTGGAAACACCATATATTTT. This codes for CASSLAGGGGNTIYF.

V and J are TRBV10-2 and TRBJ2-7, with D perhaps TRBD2 (5 bases). Germline-derived CDR1 and CDR2 are WSHSY and SAAADI. The CDR3 has 11 amino acids. V shed 8 bases and J shed 3 bases, with 8 bases lying between them. As DNA, the CDR3 is TGCGCCAGCTCGGGGATCTACGAGCAGTACTTC. Translation: CASSGIYEQYF.

With respect to this clonotype: At one boundary the junction diverges from the germline segment, which might be a read error. The chain carries TRBV11-1 and TRBJ2-7; 9 positions agree with TRBD1. Per the germline V gene, CDR1 is SGHAT and CDR2 is FQDESV (reference sequence). The CDR3 runs 16 residues. This chain's CDR3 is CASGLSGTGYTYEQYF. In DNA, the CDR3 is TGTGCCAGCGGCTTATCGGGGACAGGGTACACCTACGAGCAGTACTTC.

In the case of this clonotype: One end of the junction does not line up with germline, which may come from a read error. The chain uses TRBV20-1 and TRBJ2-7, with D perhaps TRBD1 or TRBD2 (5 bases each). From germline, CDR1 is DFQATT and CDR2 SNEGSKA (reference sequence). CDR3 length: 13 residues. The CDR3 DNA sequence: TGCAGTGCCACCGGGACCACCTCCTACGAGCAGTGCTTC. It encodes CSATGTTSYEQCF.

The V gene is TRBV15, the J gene TRBJ2-1, with 7 bases aligning to TRBD1. The CDR3 covers 18 residues. Germline trimming cut 3 bases from V and 5 bases from J; bases unmatched to any gene: 16. The germline gives CDR1 LNHNV, CDR2 YYDKDF (reference sequence). CDR3 sequence reads: CATSRPGGNRQTHNEQFF. The CDR3, as DNA: TGTGCCACCAGCAGGCCAGGGGGTAATCGACAGACACACAATGAGCAGTTCTTC.

CDR3 sequence (DNA): TGTGCCAGCAGCCGAACAGGGGTTGCCGACGAGCAGTACTTC. Its translation: CASSRTGVADEQYF. The chain combines TRBV7-9 with TRBJ2-7; 7 bases agree with TRBD1. Germline V lookup: CDR1 SEHNR, CDR2 FQNEAQ (reference sequence). This CDR3 has 14 amino acids. Germline trimming cut 5 bases from V and 5 bases from J; bases unmatched to any gene: 9.

J is TRBJ1-2 and V is TRBV6-2 or TRBV6-3; 9 nucleotides line up with TRBD1. The CDR3 covers 14 residues. Germline loops: CDR1 MNHEY, CDR2 SVGEGT. Trimming removed 0 bases from V and 4 bases from J; junction bases left unmatched: 0. The CDR3 region has the DNA TGTGCCAGCAGTTACTCGACAGGGGGCTATGGCTACACCTTC. This gives the protein CASSYSTGGYGYTF.

This clonotype is a singleton in its sample. The chain recombines TRBV7-3 with TRBJ1-2; the D gene is possibly TRBD1 (5 bases). Germline V lookup: CDR1 SGHTA, CDR2 FQGTGA. The CDR3 contains 14 residues. V dropped 1 base and J dropped 5 bases, with 11 bases sitting between them. CDR3 amino acids: CASSLMGLEYGYTF. Here the CDR3 DNA reads TGTGCCAGCAGCTTAATGGGGCTCGAGTATGGCTACACCTTC.

The chain is built from TRBV20-1 and TRBJ1-4; D unresolved. With 0 bases removed from V and 6 bases from J, the gap between germline ends came to 8 bases. This CDR3 is 13 amino acids long. Germline lookup yields CDR1 DFQATT and CDR2 SNEGSKA (reference sequence). The CDR3 loop reads CSARDAGDEKLFF. The CDR3 DNA is TGCAGTGCTAGAGACGCGGGCGATGAAAAACTGTTTTTT.

The chain is built from TRBV10-3 and TRBJ2-5; 9 nucleotides agree with TRBD1. Looked up from germline, CDR1 is ENHRY and CDR2 is SYGVKD. The J segment lost 1 base and the V segment lost 7 bases, leaving 4 bases of the junction unmatched. The CDR3 is 14 residues long. CDR3 amino acids: CAIKTGGGQETQYF. CDR3 nucleotides: TGTGCCATCAAGACAGGGGGGGGCCAAGAGACCCAGTACTTC.

The chain recombines TRBV20-1 with TRBJ1-2; the match to TRBD1 covers 11 bases. The germline gives CDR1 DFQATT, CDR2 SNEGSKA (reference sequence). After removal of 4 bases from V and 8 bases from J, the junction contained 6 bases not matched to a gene. CDR3 length equals 13 residues. CDR3 sequence reads: CSATDRGPRGYTF. CDR3 in DNA: TGCAGTGCTACGGACAGGGGGCCGCGAGGCTACACCTTC.

This clonotype was seen only a few times. The chain combines TRBV7-2 with TRBJ1-2; tentatively, D is TRBD1 (6 bases). With 5 bases removed from V and 8 bases from J, the gap between germline ends came to 15 bases. Germline V gives CDR1 SGHTA, CDR2 FQGNSA. The CDR3 has 13 amino acids. CDR3 amino acids: CASSTTGPFGYTF. CDR3 sequence (DNA): TGTGCCAGCAGCACGACAGGACCTTTCGGCTACACCTTC.

This clonotype appeared many times. The V gene is TRBV7-8, the J gene TRBJ1-1, with 7 bases identical to TRBD1. This CDR3 comprises 16 residues. V shed 2 bases, J shed 0 bases, and the junction held 6 bases outside the gene matches. Germline V CDR1 and CDR2: SGHVS, FQNEAQ. CDR3 sequence: CASSLQEGAMNTEAFF. CDR3 DNA sequence: TGTGCCAGCAGCTTACAGGAGGGGGCCATGAACACTGAAGCTTTCTTT.

The CDR3 nucleotides read TGTGCCAGCAGGTCACAGTTTAAGACCGGGGAGCTGTTTTTT. This sequence encodes CASRSQFKTGELFF. This rearrangement joins TRBV5-5 to TRBJ2-2; the D is unclear. Germline assignment: CDR1 SGHKS and CDR2 YYEKEE (reference sequence). The CDR3 covers 14 residues. Trimming took off 5 bases at V and 5 bases at J, with 13 bases between the two ends.

V is TRBV20-1 and J is TRBJ2-5; possibly TRBD2 for D (6 bases). V gave up 5 bases and J gave up 5 bases, with 12 bases separating them. CDR1 and CDR2 from the germline V gene are DFQATT and SNEGSKA (reference sequence). This CDR3 contains 12 residues. The CDR3 protein is CSAGGTLETQYF. CDR3 sequence (DNA): TGCAGTGCTGGGGGGACCTTGGAGACCCAGTACTTC.